This TCR beta chain was retrieved from a study of T-cell memory formation after mild COVID-19 (dated by TCRdb to 2020 to 2023). Turning to the overall study: Most TCR sequence clusters were specific to one of the two donors. In a couple of donors, T-cell clones that expanded and contracted after mild COVID-19 were tracked by sequencing TCRalpha and TCRbeta repertoires over time. Two young, previously healthy adult volunteers made up the cohort, one male and one female.

Instrument used: Illumina NovaSeq 6000. Using 5'RACE with constant-segment primers, TCRalpha and TCRbeta cDNA libraries were constructed, with sample barcodes and unique molecular identifiers added in the process. Trizol reagent was used to extract RNA from every sample. Library amplification was performed in two PCR steps, and a second sample barcode and Illumina TruSeq adapters were introduced in the second step. Sequencing of libraries was performed on an Illumina NovaSeq with 2 x 150 bp paired-end reads. Processing in the source paper ran as follows. The reads were demultiplexed and collapsed into UMI-guided consensus sequences using migec v1.2.7. Using mixcr v2.1.11, UMI consensuses were aligned to TRA and TRB V and J templates and then assembled into clonotypes. Clonotypes were classified as expanded or contracted when called significant by both edgeR and NoisET, with noise models trained on biological replicates. For edgeR calls, a false discovery rate-adjusted p below 0.01 and a log2 fold-change threshold of 1 were applied. As an exploratory analysis of dynamics, PCA with hierarchical clustering was applied to max-normalized trajectories of the 1000 most abundant clonotypes. The CD4 or CD8 phenotype of responding clones was assigned using the separately sequenced CD4+ and CD8+ repertoires. TCRdb took the public reads, trimmed them with fastp at Q25, ran MiXCR for clone calling and kept in-frame beta chains. Each CDR3 protein gets just one entry, which takes the most common genes and DNA from the rows behind it. The V and J calls follow TCRdb's processing rather than the paper's. For this sample there are a few hundred thousand distinct CDR3 sequences; approximately 15% appear just once. Around a fifth of the sample is held by the ten biggest clonotypes.

This clonotype was seen a few times. Its binding antigen is unknown. No base quality information exists; no much larger clone differs at one position. Reading from cysteine to phenylalanine, the CDR3 counts 15 amino acids. The read is trimmed to its CDR3 DNA, 45 bases read in frame from base 1. As encoded in the germline V gene, CDR1 is MNHEY while CDR2 is SVGAGI. V is reduced by 1 base and J by 0 bases, leaving a spacing of 9 bases between them. PBMCs were isolated by Ficoll-Paque density gradient centrifugation. What the study reported, not specific to this receptor: Some responding clones were detected in pre-infection memory, which suggested that pre-existing cross-reactive memory T cells had joined the SARS-CoV-2 response. Contracting CD4+ clones turned up mainly in the CM and EM memory subsets, whereas EMRA was where CD8+ clones were enriched. Balanced CD4/CD8 phenotypes were observed for clones contracting from day 15 to 85, whereas a bias towards CD4+ was observed for a second wave of clones expanding from day 15 to 37. The study included only a couple of mild cases, and larger cohorts that include severe cases with pre-infection samples were judged to be necessary. Whether the second-wave clones peaking on day 37 were SARS-CoV-2 specific was not confirmed.

The source of this sequence is a man between 18 and 29 years old who had mild COVID-19 (a few samples of this study predate the infection). The sample titles of this study are shuffled in the database, so cell type and time point are left out; the donor was told from shared clones. Sample: PBMCs or a T cell subset sorted from them (not recorded which). The chain is made from TRBV6-5 and TRBJ1-1; the D gene cannot be resolved reliably. The DNA is as follows: TGTGCCAGCAGTTACTGGTCGATCTTGAACACTGAAGCTTTCTTT. It codes for CASSYWSILNTEAFF.